These 31 T cell receptor beta chains originate from one sample sequenced in a study of regulatory T cells in long-lasting Graves disease. Arm-PCR with iRepertoire HTBI primers amplified the CDR3 regions for these TCR beta libraries. Using its own MiXCR run on the multiplex PCR reads, TCRdb lists one record per CDR3 protein. The sample carries about 310,000 distinct CDR3 sequences, approximately 20% recorded once. Indicated time point: newly diagnosed GD, antithyroid drugs for less than 3 months. Making the TCR library involved RNA that had been extracted from PBMCs. The material was peripheral blood mononuclear cells (PBMCs), obtained at new diagnosis, from a patient treated with antithyroid drugs. All receptors derive from a female donor with Graves disease.

This clonotype was picked up a small number of times. This rearrangement joins TRBV12-3 or TRBV12-4 to TRBJ2-1; TRBD2 agrees at 8 bases. Trimming cost V 3 bases and J 6 bases; bases outside gene matches: 7. The CDR3 is 15 amino acids. CDR3 in DNA: TGTGCCAGCAGTTTTGGGCGGGAGGCCTTCAATGAGCAGTTCTTC. Protein sequence: CASSFGREAFNEQFF.

Ten or more counts support this clonotype. DNA for the CDR3: TGTGCCAGCAGCCCGGGTTTCCAAGAGACCCAGTACTTC. This sequence encodes CASSPGFQETQYF. The chain employs TRBV7-9 and TRBJ2-5; D not resolved. This CDR3 is 13 amino acids long. Germline V lookup: CDR1 SEHNR, CDR2 FQNEAQ (reference sequence). The V gene lost 5 bases and the J gene lost 1 base, with 8 bases spanning the gap.

This clonotype was counted many times. This CDR3 is CASSLVKVGAGETQYF. The CDR3 nucleotides are TGTGCCAGCAGCTTAGTAAAGGTTGGGGCAGGGGAGACCCAGTACTTC. V and J are TRBV11-2 and TRBJ2-5; perhaps TRBD1 as D (5 bases). The germline V gene has CDR1 SGHAT and CDR2 FQNNGV. The germline V and J ends were trimmed by 1 base and 5 bases, with 17 bases remaining between them. There are 16 residues in the CDR3.

This clonotype was counted a few times. This chain connects TRBV2 to TRBJ1-4; D gene ambiguous. Trimming cost V 1 base and J 8 bases, with 14 bases left between them. In germline, CDR1 is SNHLY, CDR2 FYNNEI. CDR3 size: 15 residues. The CDR3 bases are TGTGCCAGCAGTGAAGACCTTAGTGAGGCCGAAAAACTGTTTTTT. Translated, it gives CASSEDLSEAEKLFF.

This clonotype came up many times. This chain connects TRBV3-1 to TRBJ2-7; tentatively, D is TRBD2 (5 bases). The length of the CDR3 is 15 residues. V lost 0 bases and J 5 bases, leaving 14 bases between the germline ends. In germline, CDR1 is LGHDT, CDR2 YNNKEL (reference sequence). The CDR3 DNA follows: TGTGCCAGCAGCCAAGAATCACTAGGTCCTGACGAGCAGTACTTC. Translated, it gives CASSQESLGPDEQYF.

Many counts were recorded for this clonotype. The chain carries TRBV6-1 and TRBJ1-1, with D perhaps TRBD1 (6 bases). The CDR3 is 14 residues long. V was shortened by 2 bases and J by 4 bases, with 11 bases between the two germline ends. Looked up from germline, CDR1 is MNHNS and CDR2 is SASEGT. In DNA form, the CDR3 reads TGTGCCAGCAGTGAATTACAGGGTAGCACTGAAGCTTTCTTT. Encoded protein: CASSELQGSTEAFF.

At least ten counts were recorded for this clonotype. The CDR3 nucleotides read TGTGCCAGCAGTCGGACCACCCGTGATTCCTACGAGCAGTACTTC. Amino acid sequence: CASSRTTRDSYEQYF. The chain employs TRBV6-2 or TRBV6-3 and TRBJ2-7; D is ambiguous. V lost 5 bases, J lost 1 base, and 15 bases lay in between. This CDR3 contains 15 residues. CDR1 is MNHEY and CDR2 is SVGEGT in the germline V gene.

J is TRBJ1-5 and V is TRBV28; D is ambiguous. Germline CDR1 reads MDHEN; CDR2 reads SYDVKM. The CDR3 runs to 12 residues. Trimming removed 1 base at V and 6 bases at J, with 4 bases between. CDR3 sequence reads: CASSLSTQPQHF. CDR3 in DNA: TGTGCCAGCAGTTTATCCACTCAGCCCCAGCATTTT.

This clonotype was recorded a few times. The CDR3 spells CSASAAATRRDEQFF. The CDR3 DNA follows: TGCAGTGCTAGTGCTGCGGCTACGAGAAGGGATGAGCAGTTCTTC. This sequence joins TRBV20-1 and TRBJ2-1; unclear D gene. This CDR3 is built from 15 residues. Per the germline V gene, CDR1 is DFQATT and CDR2 is SNEGSKA (reference sequence). Trimming took 3 bases from V and 8 from J, leaving 20 bases between them.

This clonotype was seen only a few times. V is TRBV6-5 and J is TRBJ1-1, with D uncertain. The CDR3 is 13 residues long. Germline CDR1 reads MNHEY; CDR2 reads SVGAGI. Trimming took off 0 bases at V and 8 bases at J, with 10 bases between the two ends. This CDR3 is CASSYSKDSEAFF. CDR3 in DNA: TGTGCCAGCAGTTACTCTAAGGACTCCGAAGCTTTCTTT.

This clonotype was detected only a few times. This rearrangement joins TRBV19 to TRBJ1-5; the D gene is possibly TRBD1 (5 bases). The CDR3 extends over 14 amino acids. V was clipped by 1 base and J by 4 bases, with 8 bases between them. Germline loops: CDR1 LNHDA, CDR2 SQIVND (reference sequence). The CDR3 loop reads CASSIGQPNQPQHF. As DNA, the CDR3 is TGTGCCAGTAGTATAGGACAGCCGAATCAGCCCCAGCATTTT. The whole variable domain, remainder taken from reference TRBV19 and TRBJ1-5, is DGGITQSPKYLFRKEGQNVTLSCEQNLNHDAMYWYRQDPGQGLRLIYYSQIVNDFQKGDIAEGYSVSREKKESFPLTVTSAQKNPTAFYLCASSIGQPNQPQHFGDGTRLSIL.

CDR3 sequence (DNA): TGTGCCAGCAGGGAAGCCTGGGAAATGCTACGGGACTATGGCTACACCTTC. Residues: CASREAWEMLRDYGYTF. The chain has TRBV6-8 and TRBJ1-2; D ambiguous. Germline V gene sequence: CDR1 MNHGY, CDR2 SAAAGT. Trimming took 6 bases from V and 3 from J, leaving 23 bases between them. The length of the CDR3 is 17 residues.

A few counts support this clonotype. V usage is TRBV6-5 and J usage is TRBJ2-7; D gene unclear. The CDR3 runs 13 residues. The V gene's germline CDR1 is MNHEY and CDR2 SVGAGI. The V and J ends lost 4 bases and 3 bases respectively, with 10 bases between them. The CDR3 bases are TGTGCCAGCAGTTCTCCCTCAGACTACGAGCAGTACTTC. Encoded protein: CASSSPSDYEQYF.

This clonotype was seen once. The chain links TRBV6-1 to TRBJ1-5, with a weak D call TRBD1 (6 bases). This CDR3 has 18 amino acids. The V gene lost 4 bases and the J gene lost 3 bases, with 22 bases spanning the gap. CDR1 is MNHNS, CDR2 SASEGT, per germline. CDR3 protein: CASSATLAGAGSNQPQHF. In nucleotides, the CDR3 is TGTGCCAGCAGTGCAACCCTAGCAGGGGCCGGCTCCAATCAGCCCCAGCATTTT.

Remarks on this clonotype: Relative to the germline gene, one junction end is altered; a read error may explain this. The gene calls are TRBV20-1 and TRBJ2-5; perhaps TRBD2 as D (6 bases). The germline V gene encodes CDR1 DFQATT and CDR2 SNEGSKA (reference sequence). This CDR3 is 12 amino acids long. CDR3 protein: CSAPTSLETQSF. In DNA form, the CDR3 reads TGCAGTGCCCCGACTAGTTTAGAGACCCAGTCCTTC.

The V gene is TRBV6-1, the J gene TRBJ1-5; D call uncertain. CDR3 length: 13 residues. CDR1 and CDR2 (germline): MNHNS, SASEGT. V lost 8 bases and J 4 bases, leaving 12 bases between the germline ends. DNA for the CDR3: TGTGCCAGCGCTGGACGGGAGAATCAGCCCCAGCATTTT. It encodes CASAGRENQPQHF.

This clonotype was recorded a few times. The chain combines TRBV3-1 with TRBJ2-7; no clear D. V dropped 0 bases and J dropped 5 bases, with 8 bases sitting between them. Germline V gene sequence: CDR1 LGHDT, CDR2 YNNKEL (reference sequence). The CDR3 extends over 13 amino acids. The CDR3 protein is CASSQEGKDEQYF. Here the CDR3 DNA reads TGTGCCAGCAGCCAAGAGGGAAAGGACGAGCAGTACTTC.

The gene calls are TRBV2 and TRBJ1-2; maybe TRBD1 (5 bases). The CDR3 sequence is 12 residues long. From germline, CDR1 is SNHLY and CDR2 FYNNEI. V gave up 5 bases and J gave up 7 bases, with 11 bases separating them. The CDR3 DNA is TGTGCCAGCAGTAGGGACTGGAGTGGCTACACCTTC. Translating gives CASSRDWSGYTF.

The chain carries TRBV27 and TRBJ2-5, with D possibly being TRBD1 or TRBD2 (5 bases each). The end of the DNA is better explained by TRBJ2-7, so the J call may be wrong. Germline V lookup: CDR1 MNHEY, CDR2 SMNVEV (reference sequence). This CDR3 spans 15 amino acids. The CDR3 region is CASSSSRDGLPEQYF. CDR3 nucleotide sequence: TGTGCCAGCAGTTCTTCCCGGGACGGCCTCCCCGAGCAGTACTTC.

This clonotype was counted ten times or more. This chain connects TRBV28 to TRBJ2-5, with TRBD2 as a possible D gene (5 bases). Trimming took 6 bases from V and 5 from J, leaving 13 bases between them. This CDR3 comprises 13 residues. The germline gives CDR1 MDHEN, CDR2 SYDVKM. The CDR3 DNA reads as TGTGCCAGCAGGGGGAGCGTCGGGGAGACCCAGTACTTC. Its protein is CASRGSVGETQYF.

The table lists this clonotype with many counts. The chain has TRBV24-1 and TRBJ2-7; D might be TRBD2 (6 bases). This CDR3 comprises 13 residues. The germline V gene has CDR1 KGHDR and CDR2 SFDVKD. V was trimmed by 7 bases and J by 3 bases, leaving 12 bases between them. CDR3: CATSPMGGYEQYF. For the CDR3, the DNA is TGTGCCACCAGCCCTATGGGAGGCTACGAGCAGTACTTC.

This clonotype was detected many times. The chain employs TRBV20-1 and TRBJ1-4, with unresolved D. V was cut by 6 bases and J by 8 bases, with 13 bases left in between. CDR3 size: 12 residues. Germline V CDR1 and CDR2: DFQATT, SNEGSKA (reference sequence). CDR3 amino acids: CSASGPEEKLFF. The DNA of the CDR3 is TGCAGTGCAAGTGGACCGGAGGAAAAACTGTTTTTT.

At least ten counts were recorded for this clonotype. This chain uses TRBV28 with TRBJ2-1, with D unclear. The CDR3 consists of 13 residues. V gave up 3 bases and J gave up 6 bases, with 9 bases separating them. Germline CDR1 MDHEN, CDR2 SYDVKM. In nucleotides, the CDR3 is TGTGCCAGCAGTTTCAGGATTTTCAATGAGCAGTTCTTC. This gives the protein CASSFRIFNEQFF.

This clonotype showed up many times. V gene TRBV5-1 combines with J gene TRBJ1-4, with D perhaps TRBD1 (5 bases). The CDR3 totals 15 residues. The V gene's germline CDR1 is SGHRS and CDR2 YFSETQ. The V end lost 2 bases, the J end lost 0 bases, and 8 bases lay between the germline ends. The CDR3 region has the DNA TGCGCCAGCAGCTTACAGGACGCAACTAATGAAAAACTGTTTTTT. Amino acids: CASSLQDATNEKLFF. Supplemented by reference TRBV5-1 and TRBJ1-4, the full variable domain reads KAGVTQTPRYLIKTRGQQVTLSCSPISGHRSVSWYQQTPGQGLQFLFEYFSETQRNKGNFPGRFSGRQFSNSRSEMNVSTLELGDSALYLCASSLQDATNEKLFFGSGTQLSVL.

This clonotype occurred many times. V gene TRBV5-1 combines with J gene TRBJ2-7; 12 bases fit TRBD2. This CDR3 contains 15 residues. V shed 4 bases and J 5 bases; nucleotides not matched to a gene: 7. Germline CDR1 reads SGHRS; CDR2 reads YFSETQ. CDR3 sequence (DNA): TGCGCCAGCAGCCTACCGACTAGCGGGAGCGACGAGCAGTACTTC. Its translation is CASSLPTSGSDEQYF.

There are many counts of this clonotype. The chain carries TRBV20-1 and TRBJ1-6, with D tentatively TRBD1 (6 bases). The CDR3 contains 15 residues. V lost 6 bases and J lost 9, with 21 bases in between. The germline V gene encodes CDR1 DFQATT and CDR2 SNEGSKA (reference sequence). CDR3 nucleotide sequence: TGCAGTGCCACAAGAGGGGGGGGGGCACGTTCACCCCTCCACTTT. Protein product: CSATRGGGARSPLHF.

The rearrangement links TRBV27 to TRBJ2-4; 9 bases are a match to TRBD1. There are 14 residues in the CDR3. Germline CDR1 and CDR2: MNHEY and SMNVEV (reference sequence). V dropped 5 bases and J dropped 6; count of bases not matched to a gene: 5. The CDR3 loop is CASSVGQGGNIQYF. The CDR3 region has the DNA TGTGCCAGCAGTGTGGGACAGGGAGGAAACATTCAGTACTTC.

This clonotype was observed many times. The chain is built from TRBV19 and TRBJ2-7, with TRBD2 matching 10 bases. Germline V CDR1 and CDR2: LNHDA, SQIVND (reference sequence). The V and J ends lost 8 bases and 4 bases, in that order; junction bases with no gene match: 11. This CDR3 has 15 residues. CDR3 sequence (DNA): TGTGCCAGTGCTTCCAGCGGGAGGGTTACGTACGAGCAGTACTTC. This codes for CASASSGRVTYEQYF.

This clonotype was seen many times. J is TRBJ2-7 and V is TRBV12-3 or TRBV12-4; 7 bases match TRBD1. The CDR3 is made up of 13 amino acids. Trimming cost V 3 bases and J 6 bases; bases outside gene matches: 5. The CDR3 here is CASSFKGAGEQYF. The CDR3 DNA follows: TGTGCCAGCAGTTTTAAGGGGGCGGGCGAGCAGTACTTC.

This chain links TRBV9 with TRBJ2-2; TRBD2 is a possible D gene (6 bases). Trimming removed 5 bases from V and 6 bases from J, with 11 bases in between. The CDR3 length is 13 residues. Germline-derived CDR1 and CDR2 are SGDLS and YYNGEE. The CDR3 here is CASSEREAGELFF. CDR3 DNA sequence: TGTGCCAGCAGTGAGAGGGAGGCCGGGGAGCTGTTTTTT.

This clonotype was detected a few times. The chain links TRBV19 to TRBJ2-2, with 9 positions matching TRBD1. This CDR3 region has 16 residues. Germline V gene lookup returns CDR1 LNHDA and CDR2 SQIVND (reference sequence). With V trimmed by 5 bases and J by 3 bases, 7 bases remained unmatched. CDR3 coding DNA: TGTGCCAGTAGTCCCCGGGGACAGGGCGACACCGGGGAGCTGTTTTTT. Its translation is CASSPRGQGDTGELFF. The complete variable domain, with remaining parts taken from reference TRBV19 and TRBJ2-2, reads DGGITQSPKYLFRKEGQNVTLSCEQNLNHDAMYWYRQDPGQGLRLIYYSQIVNDFQKGDIAEGYSVSREKKESFPLTVTSAQKNPTAFYLCASSPRGQGDTGELFFGEGSRLTVL.